One and the same sample provided the 32 T cell receptor beta chains below, sequenced in a study of blood T cells in healthy people across ages. Together with a sample-barcoded 5' primer, a J-beta primer mix was included in a second PCR lasting roughly 6 to 12 cycles. MiXCR, applied by TCRdb to the 5' RACE reads, yields one record per CDR3 protein. Of approximately 880,000 distinct CDR3 sequences in the sample, roughly 50% are singletons; the top ten hold roughly 12%. The material sequenced was blood. The receptors were sampled from a man aged 25-45 years in good health.

DNA of the CDR3: TGTGCCAGCAAGAGAAGCGGGGCCTCCTACAATGAGCAGTTCTTC. Its protein is CASKRSGASYNEQFF. The rearrangement links TRBV7-2 to TRBJ2-1; 7 bases align to TRBD2. Germline CDR1 is SGHTA and CDR2 is FQGNSA. With 7 bases clipped from V and 0 bases from J, the junction kept 6 bases outside the gene matches. The CDR3 spans 15 residues.

This clonotype came up a few times. The J gene is TRBJ2-3, the V gene TRBV30; unclear D gene. V was pared by 7 bases and J by 6 bases, with 8 bases between. Germline lookup yields CDR1 GTSNPN and CDR2 SVGIG (reference sequence). The CDR3 is 10 amino acids. The CDR3 sequence: CAYAADTQYF. CDR3 nucleotide sequence: TGTGCCTACGCGGCGGATACGCAGTATTTT. The full variable domain, rest sourced from reference TRBV30 and TRBJ2-3, is SQTIHQWPATLVQPVGSPLSLECTVEGTSNPNLYWYRQAAGRGLQLLFYSVGIGQISSEVPQNLSASRPQDRQFILSSKKLLLSDSGFYLCAYAADTQYFGPGTRLTVL.

This clonotype occurred a few times. The chain joins TRBV28 to TRBJ2-3; 8 bases are shared with TRBD1. Losses at the gene ends were 3 bases for V and 2 bases for J; bases not matched to a gene: 7. From germline, CDR1 is MDHEN and CDR2 SYDVKM. The CDR3 has 16 amino acids. CDR3 loop: CASSFRQGRVTDTQYF. The CDR3 DNA reads TGTGCCAGCAGTTTCCGACAGGGGAGAGTCACAGATACGCAGTATTTT.

The chain links TRBV9 to TRBJ2-5; weak D call: TRBD2 (5 bases). The V gene's germline CDR1 is SGDLS and CDR2 YYNGEE. This CDR3 is built from 16 residues. The V end lost 4 bases, the J end lost 5 bases, and 21 bases lay between the germline ends. CDR3 amino acids: CASSSSGNPIGETQYF. For the CDR3, the DNA is TGTGCCAGCAGCTCGAGCGGAAATCCAATTGGGGAGACCCAGTACTTC. The variable domain in full, with the rest retrieved from reference TRBV9 and TRBJ2-5, is DSGVTQTPKHLITATGQRVTLRCSPRSGDLSVYWYQQSLDQGLQFLIQYYNGEERAKGNILERFSAQQFPDLHSELNLSSLELGDSALYFCASSSSGNPIGETQYFGPGTRLLVL.

The gene calls are TRBV5-1 and TRBJ2-3; D unresolved. The CDR3 sequence is 16 residues long. Germline V gives CDR1 SGHRS, CDR2 YFSETQ. V was clipped by 2 bases and J by 0 bases, with 13 bases between them. The CDR3 sequence: CASSFIGAASTDTQYF. CDR3 bases: TGCGCCAGCAGCTTTATAGGTGCCGCTAGCACAGATACGCAGTATTTT.

The chain couples TRBV4-3 to TRBJ1-1; 7 positions agree with TRBD1. The V segment lost 1 base and the J segment 0 bases; nucleotides outside the gene matches: 5. Germline-derived CDR1 and CDR2 are LGHNA and YSLEER. The CDR3 has 16 amino acids. CDR3 amino acids: CASSQGRDRVNTEAFF. The DNA for the CDR3 is TGCGCCAGCAGCCAAGGGCGGGACAGAGTGAACACTGAAGCTTTCTTT.

Turning to this clonotype: A junction end diverges from the germline sequence, so it may reflect a read error. This chain joins TRBV15 and TRBJ2-7, with a possible D match to TRBD2 (5 bases). The germline CDR1 and CDR2 sequences are LNHNV and YYDKDF (reference sequence). The CDR3 totals 13 residues. The CDR3 DNA reads TGTGCCACCAGCCGAGAGGTAGGAGGCGAGCAGTACTTC. Translation gives CATSREVGGEQYF. The full variable domain, completed using reference TRBV15 and TRBJ2-7, is DAMVIQNPRYQVTQFGKPVTLSCSQTLNHNVMYWYQQKSSQAPKLLFHYYDKDFNNEADTPDNFQSRRPNTSFCFLDIRSPGLGDTAMYLCATSREVGGEQYFGPGTRLTVT.

This rearrangement joins TRBV6-2 or TRBV6-3 to TRBJ2-3; D unclear. Trimming removed 1 base at V and 5 bases at J, with 7 bases between. The CDR3 is made up of 13 amino acids. Germline values: CDR1 MNHEY, CDR2 SVGEGT. Here the CDR3 DNA reads TGTGCCAGCAGTTACTATTCGGGAGATACGCAGTATTTT. This codes for CASSYYSGDTQYF.

This clonotype was counted only a few times. This chain uses TRBV12-3 or TRBV12-4 with TRBJ2-3; D is undetermined. CDR3 length: 15 residues. Trimming removed 7 bases at V and 5 bases at J, with 19 bases between. The CDR3 protein is CASTSETTRKDTQYF. The CDR3 nucleotides read TGTGCCAGCACCTCTGAGACCACGAGAAAAGATACGCAGTATTTT.

This rearrangement joins TRBV5-6 to TRBJ1-1; D is unclear. Trimming shortened V by 5 bases and J by 0 bases, and 11 bases separated the two germline ends. CDR1 and CDR2 from the germline V gene are SGHDT and YYEEEE. The CDR3 extends over 14 amino acids. Here the CDR3 DNA reads TGTGCCAGCAGTAACCTAAACATGAACACTGAAGCTTTCTTT. This codes for CASSNLNMNTEAFF.

There are a few counts of this clonotype. Given a much more abundant clone one base away, this may be a read error. The V gene is TRBV12-3 or TRBV12-4, the J gene TRBJ2-1; 9 nucleotides match TRBD2. The J call may be in error: the DNA end matches TRBJ2-7 better. The CDR3 sequence is 15 residues long. CDR3 sequence (DNA): TGTGCCAGCAGTCCCGGGACTAGCTCCTACAATGAGCAGTACTTC. This gives the protein CASSPGTSSYNEQYF.

The chain has TRBV9 and TRBJ2-1; perhaps TRBD1 as D (6 bases). CDR3 length: 13 amino acids. Germline values: CDR1 SGDLS, CDR2 YYNGEE. Trimming left V 2 bases short and J 7 bases short, with 10 bases between. CDR3 bases: TGTGCCAGCAGCGTGGCAGGGGTTAATGAGCAGTTCTTC. Translation: CASSVAGVNEQFF.

This clonotype appeared a few times. This chain joins TRBV5-5 and TRBJ2-3; D is tentatively TRBD1 or TRBD2 (5 bases each). The CDR3 has 15 amino acids. The germline V gene encodes CDR1 SGHKS and CDR2 YYEKEE (reference sequence). Trimming removed 4 bases at V and 2 bases at J, with 14 bases between. In nucleotides, the CDR3 is TGTGCCAGCAGCCGGGAAGGGGATTTCACAGATACGCAGTATTTT. It encodes CASSREGDFTDTQYF.

This chain links TRBV2 with TRBJ1-5; TRBD1 is a possible D gene (5 bases). V dropped 7 bases and J dropped 1 base, with 17 bases sitting between them. This CDR3 has 16 amino acids. Germline V gene sequence: CDR1 SNHLY, CDR2 FYNNEI. This chain's CDR3 is CASTLQARLSNQPQHF. The CDR3 region has the DNA TGTGCCAGCACCCTACAGGCCCGTTTGAGCAATCAGCCCCAGCATTTT.

This clonotype has just a few counts. The chain carries TRBV5-1 and TRBJ1-1, with a tentative D call TRBD1 (5 bases). V was pared by 1 base and J by 0 bases, with 10 bases between. CDR3 size: 15 residues. Looked up from germline, CDR1 is SGHRS and CDR2 is YFSETQ. For the CDR3, the DNA is TGCGCCAGCAGCTTGATCGCAGGGATGAACACTGAAGCTTTCTTT. This sequence encodes CASSLIAGMNTEAFF.

The chain is built from TRBV5-1 and TRBJ2-7; D gene ambiguous. Germline V lookup: CDR1 SGHRS, CDR2 YFSETQ. The CDR3 is 13 residues long. The ends were cut back, 4 bases at V and 5 bases at J, with 13 bases in the middle. The CDR3 loop reads CASSLEVPDEQYF. CDR3 sequence (DNA): TGCGCCAGCAGCCTAGAGGTGCCCGACGAGCAGTACTTC. The variable domain in full, completed from reference TRBV5-1 and TRBJ2-7, reads KAGVTQTPRYLIKTRGQQVTLSCSPISGHRSVSWYQQTPGQGLQFLFEYFSETQRNKGNFPGRFSGRQFSNSRSEMNVSTLELGDSALYLCASSLEVPDEQYFGPGTRLTVT.

The chain links TRBV5-1 to TRBJ2-5, with D tentatively TRBD1 or TRBD2 (5 bases each). The CDR3 runs 15 residues. Germline V gene lookup returns CDR1 SGHRS and CDR2 YFSETQ. V lost 0 bases and J 3 bases, leaving 12 bases between the germline ends. The CDR3 coding sequence is TGCGCCAGCAGCTTGGAGAACAGAGGGGAAGAGACCCAGTACTTC. Protein product: CASSLENRGEETQYF.

This chain connects TRBV28 to TRBJ2-1; 7 positions agree with TRBD1. The CDR3 extends over 15 amino acids. Trimming cost V 6 bases and J 2 bases; bases outside gene matches: 7. Germline V gene sequence: CDR1 MDHEN, CDR2 SYDVKM. The CDR3 nucleotides are TGTGCCAGCAGCCGGAGGACAGGTACCTACAATGAGCAGTTCTTC. This encodes CASSRRTGTYNEQFF.

The chain recombines TRBV27 with TRBJ1-5, with 9 bases lining up with TRBD1. The V gene end was trimmed by 3 bases and the J gene end by 0 bases; junction bases not matched to a gene: 6. CDR3 length: 17 amino acids. CDR1 MNHEY and CDR2 SMNVEV come from the germline V gene (reference sequence). The CDR3 DNA reads TGTGCCAGCAGTTTTTTCGGGACAGGGCTTAGCAATCAGCCCCAGCATTTT. Its translation: CASSFFGTGLSNQPQHF.

This clonotype was counted between two and nine times. This chain connects TRBV27 to TRBJ2-5, with TRBD1 identical over 9 bases. The CDR3 runs to 16 residues. Trimming cost V 6 bases and J 3 bases; bases outside gene matches: 11. Germline V gene data show CDR1 as MNHEY and CDR2 as SMNVEV (reference sequence). The CDR3 here is CASRPQGAGFKETQYF. CDR3 coding DNA: TGTGCCAGCAGACCACAGGGGGCGGGTTTTAAAGAGACCCAGTACTTC.

In this sample, this clonotype turned up many times. V and J are TRBV29-1 and TRBJ2-7, with D possibly being TRBD1 (6 bases). The CDR3 sequence is 11 residues long. Trimming shortened V by 6 bases and J by 6 bases, and 12 bases separated the two germline ends. The germline V gene has CDR1 SQVTM and CDR2 ANQGSEA. CDR3 in amino acids: CSVGTSAEQYF. CDR3 sequence (DNA): TGCAGCGTCGGGACATCCGCCGAGCAGTACTTC.

The CDR3 here is CASSTETEGNTEAFF. In DNA, the CDR3 is TGTGCCAGCAGTACGGAAACAGAAGGAAACACTGAAGCTTTCTTT. The chain carries TRBV6-5 and TRBJ1-1, with D unresolved. This CDR3 is 15 amino acids long. V lost 5 bases to trimming and J lost 2 bases, with 15 bases between them. Germline CDR1 and CDR2: MNHEY and SVGAGI.

This sequence joins TRBV12-3 or TRBV12-4 and TRBJ2-7; tentative D call: TRBD1 (5 bases). This CDR3 is 14 amino acids long. Trimming removed 3 bases from V and 5 bases from J, with 14 bases in between. CDR3 coding DNA: TGTGCCAGCAGTTTTTTGGCCAGGGCGGACGAGCAGTACTTC. Translating it yields CASSFLARADEQYF.

The table lists this clonotype with a count of one. The gene calls are TRBV6-5 and TRBJ1-1; 8 nucleotides agree with TRBD1. Trimming took 7 bases from V and 7 from J; bases not matched to a gene: 2. The germline V gene encodes CDR1 MNHEY and CDR2 SVGAGI. The CDR3 runs 11 residues. CDR3 amino acids: CASNRGGEAFF. The CDR3 coding sequence is TGTGCCAGCAACAGGGGGGGTGAAGCTTTCTTT.

This clonotype was seen repeatedly, ten times or more. In DNA form, the CDR3 reads TGTGCCAGCAACCGAGACAGTACAACTAATGAAAAACTGTTTTTT. Its protein is CASNRDSTTNEKLFF. The J gene is TRBJ1-4, the V gene TRBV14; tentative D call: TRBD1 (5 bases). The V and J ends lost 7 bases and 0 bases respectively, with 12 bases between them. Per the germline V gene, CDR1 is SGHDN and CDR2 is FVKESK. The CDR3 is 15 amino acids.

As DNA, the CDR3 is TGTGCCAGCAGAGGCCCGGACAGGGTCAATCAGCCCCAGCATTTT. This sequence encodes CASRGPDRVNQPQHF. V gene TRBV2 combines with J gene TRBJ1-5, with TRBD1 matching over 8 bases. Germline CDR1 and CDR2: SNHLY and FYNNEI. This CDR3 is 15 amino acids long. The V segment lost 6 bases and the J segment 3 bases; nucleotides outside the gene matches: 7.

The chain couples TRBV7-6 to TRBJ2-1, with 7 nucleotides matching TRBD2. V trimming: 7 bases; J trimming: 5 bases; junction bases outside the gene matches: 11. CDR3 length equals 15 residues. CDR1 and CDR2 (germline): SGHVS, FNYEAQ. The CDR3 DNA reads TGTGCCAGCATCCGGGATGGGGGGGGGAACAATGAGCAGTTCTTC. As protein: CASIRDGGGNNEQFF.

This clonotype has more than one count but fewer than ten. This chain uses TRBV4-1 with TRBJ2-7; maybe TRBD1 (6 bases). The CDR3 is made up of 16 amino acids. The germline V and J ends were trimmed by 0 bases and 6 bases, with 18 bases remaining between them. The germline gives CDR1 MGHRA, CDR2 YSYEKL. Here the CDR3 reads CASSQDLVQGSGEQYF. The CDR3, as DNA: TGCGCCAGCAGCCAAGATCTAGTACAGGGAAGTGGCGAGCAGTACTTC.

The CDR3 DNA follows: TGCAGTGCCCCGACAGGGGAAATCTACGAGCAGTACTTC. As protein: CSAPTGEIYEQYF. The genes are TRBV20-1 and TRBJ2-7; 8 bases agree with TRBD1. Germline CDR1 is DFQATT and CDR2 is SNEGSKA (reference sequence). This CDR3 region has 13 residues. V shed 6 bases, J shed 3 bases, and the junction held 7 bases outside the gene matches.

This clonotype was found once. This chain joins TRBV9 and TRBJ1-4; TRBD1 might be the D (6 bases). CDR1 is SGDLS and CDR2 is YYNGEE in the germline V gene. Trimming shortened V by 3 bases and J by 8 bases, and 14 bases separated the two germline ends. This CDR3 contains 14 residues. The CDR3 loop is CASSAQGNGEKLFF. Written as DNA, the CDR3 is TGTGCCAGCAGCGCGCAGGGGAATGGGGAAAAACTGTTTTTT.

The rearrangement uses TRBV6-2 or TRBV6-3 and TRBJ2-5, with TRBD2 matching over 12 bases. Germline CDR1 reads MNHEY; CDR2 reads SVGEGT. The CDR3 totals 15 residues. Unmatched junction bases numbered 18, after V lost 11 bases and J lost 11 bases. In DNA, the CDR3 is TGTGCCGGCATCCCCTCGGGACTAGCGGGTGAAGAGCAGTACTTC. It encodes CAGIPSGLAGEEQYF.

In its sample, this clonotype was seen many times. This sequence joins TRBV3-1 and TRBJ2-1; D may be TRBD1 or TRBD2 (7 bases each). This CDR3 region has 15 residues. Germline V gene data show CDR1 as LGHDT and CDR2 as YNNKEL (reference sequence). V lost 4 bases to trimming and J lost 6 bases, with 16 bases between them. The CDR3 region is CASSPAQGRVNEQFF. The CDR3 coding sequence is TGTGCCAGCAGCCCCGCACAGGGGAGGGTCAATGAGCAGTTCTTC.